The 24 T cell receptor beta chains given below trace back to one sample, sequenced in a study of T cell responses to AZD1222 COVID-19 vaccine (dated by TCRdb to the early 2020s). To prepare the library, the immunoSEQ multiplex PCR assay was applied. The immuneACCESS repertoire file appears here via TCRdb, limited to in-frame rearrangements. These files lack a portion of the clones; in checked studies, under half of the deficit traces to unresolved V genes, and the cause of the others is not known. The sample table contains approximately 97,000 clones; only one count was recorded for about 88% of them. About 5% of the sample is in the top ten clones. Explained via the paper, the time point label denotes: baseline before first vaccination. Source: peripheral blood, taken on day 0 of AZD1222 vaccination. The receptors were sampled from an adult in good health.

The chain employs TRBV28 and TRBJ2-3; no firm D call. Germline V gene sequence: CDR1 MDHEN, CDR2 SYDVKM. The length of the CDR3 is 13 residues. Trimming removed 6 bases from V and 2 bases from J, with 9 bases in between. The CDR3 spells CASSGPITDTQYF. CDR3 coding DNA: TGTGCCAGCAGCGGACCTATCACAGATACGCAGTATTTT.

This clone was picked up a small number of times. The chain links TRBV7-2 to TRBJ1-5, with TRBD1 identical over 10 bases. Unmatched junction bases numbered 9, after V lost 6 bases and J lost 7 bases. Germline lookup yields CDR1 SGHTA and CDR2 FQGNSA. The CDR3 has 15 residues. The CDR3 region is CASRPPGTGEQPQHF. In DNA, the CDR3 is TGTGCCAGCAGGCCTCCCGGGACAGGGGAGCAGCCCCAGCATTTT.

CDR3 region: CASSLKGQSSYEQYF. The CDR3 coding sequence is TGTGCCAGCAGCTTAAAGGGACAGAGCTCCTACGAGCAGTACTTC. The gene calls are TRBV7-9 and TRBJ2-7; TRBD1 aligns across 7 bases. V lost 2 bases to trimming and J lost 0 bases; unmatched junction nucleotides: 4. Germline V gene data show CDR1 as SEHNR and CDR2 as FQNEAQ (reference sequence). This CDR3 is 15 amino acids long.

This clone was seen a few times. The chain couples TRBV4-2 to TRBJ2-7; no reliable D call. This CDR3 region has 13 residues. The germline V and J ends were trimmed by 1 base and 0 bases, with 4 bases remaining between them. Germline CDR1 is LGHNA and CDR2 is YNFKEQ. CDR3 amino acids: CASSQASSYEQYF. For the CDR3, the DNA is TGTGCCAGCAGCCAAGCCAGCTCCTACGAGCAGTACTTC.

V is TRBV3-1 (or the pseudogene TRBV3-2) and J is TRBJ1-1; no reliable D call. Trimming stripped 1 base from V and 5 bases from J, with 5 bases between. The germline V gene encodes CDR1 LGHDT and CDR2 YNNKEL (reference sequence). The CDR3 is made up of 12 amino acids. CDR3 loop: CASSQGETEAFF. The CDR3 DNA reads as TGTGCCAGCAGCCAAGGGGAAACTGAAGCTTTCTTT.

The chain employs TRBV18 and TRBJ1-2; TRBD1 aligns across 9 bases. Germline assignment: CDR1 KGHSH and CDR2 LQKENI. The CDR3 has 15 residues. V lost 4 bases and J lost 2; bases outside the gene matches: 5. In DNA, the CDR3 is TGTGCCAGCTCACAAACCGGGACAGGGAACTATGGCTACACCTTC. Amino acid sequence: CASSQTGTGNYGYTF.

J is TRBJ1-4 and V is TRBV7-9; 9 nucleotides align to TRBD1. CDR3 length equals 14 residues. In germline, CDR1 is SEHNR, CDR2 FQNEAQ (reference sequence). V shed 4 bases, J shed 8 bases, and the junction held 5 bases outside the gene matches. CDR3 DNA: TGTGCCAGCAGCTCCACAGGGGGCGCGGAAAAACTGTTTTTT. It translates to CASSSTGGAEKLFF.

The chain combines TRBV6-5 with TRBJ1-2; 8 nucleotides align to TRBD1. V was clipped by 6 bases and J by 4 bases; unmatched bases: 10. From germline, CDR1 is MNHEY and CDR2 SVGAGI. The CDR3 spans 15 residues. In nucleotides, the CDR3 is TGTGCCAGCAGGCCCGCCGGGACAGGTATCTATGGCTACACCTTC. Its translation: CASRPAGTGIYGYTF.

The chain is built from TRBV9 and TRBJ1-3; D uncertain. Deletions cut 6 bases from V and 0 bases from J, with 10 bases between. Germline V gives CDR1 SGDLS, CDR2 YYNGEE. The CDR3 runs to 14 residues. The chain's CDR3 is CASTDGSSGNTIYF. CDR3 nucleotides: TGTGCCAGCACCGATGGGAGCTCTGGAAACACCATATATTTT.

The V gene is TRBV18, the J gene TRBJ2-3; D remains ambiguous. The CDR3 is made up of 14 amino acids. V was shortened by 1 base and J by 0 bases, with 5 bases between the two germline ends. CDR1 and CDR2 (germline): KGHSH, LQKENI. CDR3 loop: CASSPQISTDTQYF. The CDR3, as DNA: TGTGCCAGCTCACCACAAATTAGCACAGATACGCAGTATTTT. The full variable domain, in which reference TRBV18 and TRBJ2-3 provide the parts outside the CDR3, is NAGVMQNPRHLVRRRGQEARLRCSPMKGHSHVYWYRQLPEEGLKFMVYLQKENIIDESGMPKERFSAEFPKEGPSILRIQQVVRGDSAAYFCASSPQISTDTQYFGPGTRLTVL.

The V and J genes are TRBV27 and TRBJ2-7; D gene unclear. CDR3 size: 11 residues. Trimming stripped 3 bases from V and 5 bases from J, with 5 bases between. The germline gives CDR1 MNHEY, CDR2 SMNVEV (reference sequence). The DNA of the CDR3 is TGTGCCAGCAGTTTCGCGCACGAGCAGTACTTC. Encoded protein: CASSFAHEQYF.

The CDR3 reads CASSVRENTEAFF. The CDR3 DNA is TGTGCCAGCAGCGTCAGGGAGAACACTGAAGCTTTCTTT. The chain links TRBV7-9 to TRBJ1-1; D perhaps matches TRBD1 (5 bases). The CDR3 spans 13 residues. V lost 5 bases, J lost 1 base, and 8 bases lay in between. Per the germline V gene, CDR1 is SEHNR and CDR2 is FQNEAQ (reference sequence). The variable domain in full, with the rest retrieved from reference TRBV7-9 and TRBJ1-1, is DTGVSQNPRHKITKRGQNVTFRCDPISEHNRLYWYRQTLGQGPEFLTYFQNEAQLEKSRLLSDRFSAERPKGSFSTLEIQRTEQGDSAMYLCASSVRENTEAFFGQGTRLTVV.

The J gene is TRBJ2-3, the V gene TRBV5-4, with D hard to call. The CDR3 runs 11 residues. Trimming stripped 5 bases from V and 4 bases from J, with 5 bases between. Germline V gene sequence: CDR1 SGHNT, CDR2 YYREEE (reference sequence). Here the CDR3 reads CASRGSDTQYF. The DNA of the CDR3 is TGTGCCAGCAGGGGTTCAGATACGCAGTATTTT.

The chain joins TRBV18 to TRBJ2-1; 7 bases line up with TRBD2. CDR3 length: 15 amino acids. J was trimmed by 4 bases and V by 3 bases; bases with no gene match: 6. CDR1 KGHSH and CDR2 LQKENI come from the germline V gene. CDR3 loop: CASSPRAGPYNEQFF. The CDR3 bases are TGTGCCAGCTCACCTCGAGCGGGACCTTACAATGAGCAGTTCTTC.

This chain joins TRBV7-2 and TRBJ2-7, with TRBD2 identical over 9 bases. The V gene's germline CDR1 is SGHTA and CDR2 FQGNSA. The CDR3 sequence is 15 residues long. V shed 2 bases, J shed 3 bases, and the junction held 5 bases outside the gene matches. In DNA, the CDR3 is TGTGCCAGCAGCTTACGACTAGCGGAAAGCTACGAGCAGTACTTC. Translated, it gives CASSLRLAESYEQYF.

The chain is built from TRBV2 and TRBJ2-1; TRBD2 matches at 7 bases. Germline V gene lookup returns CDR1 SNHLY and CDR2 FYNNEI. The CDR3 has 14 residues. After removal of 4 bases from V and 4 bases from J, the junction contained 4 bases not matched to a gene. The CDR3 region is CASSGTRNYNEQFF. CDR3 sequence (DNA): TGTGCCAGCAGTGGGACTAGGAATTACAATGAGCAGTTCTTC.

The table lists this clone with a count of one. This sequence joins TRBV11-2 and TRBJ1-4; D remains unclear. Trimming took 6 bases from V and 5 from J, leaving 13 bases between them. Germline-derived CDR1 and CDR2 are SGHAT and FQNNGV. The CDR3 sequence is 14 residues long. CDR3 residues: CASREPGRNEKLFF. DNA of the CDR3: TGTGCCAGCAGGGAACCCGGACGGAATGAAAAACTGTTTTTT.

V gene TRBV5-1 combines with J gene TRBJ2-3, with a tentative D call TRBD2 (6 bases). V dropped 4 bases and J dropped 9 bases, with 15 bases sitting between them. The length of the CDR3 is 13 residues. In germline, CDR1 is SGHRS, CDR2 YFSETQ. The CDR3 sequence is CASSVFGGVTQYF. CDR3 bases: TGCGCCAGCAGCGTTTTCGGCGGGGTCACGCAGTATTTT.

The rearrangement links TRBV7-2 to TRBJ2-2; D unclear. Germline CDR1 and CDR2: SGHTA and FQGNSA. The V gene lost 5 bases and the J gene lost 6 bases, with 10 bases spanning the gap. There are 13 residues in the CDR3. The CDR3 sequence: CASSPLVAGELFF. In DNA form, the CDR3 reads TGTGCCAGCAGCCCCCTGGTCGCCGGGGAGCTGTTTTTT.

The chain carries TRBV5-1 and TRBJ1-1, with D possibly TRBD1 on 6 matching bases. This CDR3 is 12 amino acids long. Trimming stripped 3 bases from V and 4 bases from J, with 7 bases between. Germline-derived CDR1 and CDR2 are SGHRS and YFSETQ. The CDR3 reads CASSSQGTEAFF. In DNA, the CDR3 is TGCGCCAGCAGCTCACAGGGCACTGAAGCTTTCTTT.

The gene calls are TRBV4-2 and TRBJ2-7; the D gene is possibly TRBD1 (6 bases). Trimming pared 1 base from V and 4 bases from J, leaving 11 bases between. CDR3 length: 14 amino acids. The germline CDR1 and CDR2 sequences are LGHNA and YNFKEQ. The CDR3 DNA reads as TGTGCCAGCAGCCAAGGGGCAGGGGCATACGAGCAGTACTTC. Its translation is CASSQGAGAYEQYF.

The J gene is TRBJ2-7, the V gene TRBV2, with D possibly matching TRBD1 (5 bases). CDR1 and CDR2 from the germline V gene are SNHLY and FYNNEI. The V gene lost 5 bases and the J gene lost 1 base, with 15 bases spanning the gap. This CDR3 has 15 amino acids. As DNA, the CDR3 is TGTGCCAGCAGTCGTGACAGAGCTGATTCCTACGAGCAGTACTTC. As protein: CASSRDRADSYEQYF.

This clone was picked up one time. This CDR3 is CASSSGGGYNEQFF. For the CDR3, the DNA is TGTGCCAGCAGCTCCGGCGGGGGGTACAATGAGCAGTTCTTC. This chain joins TRBV9 and TRBJ2-1; TRBD2 matches 8 bases. This CDR3 contains 14 residues. Trimming at V came to 4 bases and at J to 4 bases, leaving 4 bases not matched to a gene. CDR1 and CDR2 from the germline V gene are SGDLS and YYNGEE. The complete variable domain, with remaining parts taken from reference TRBV9 and TRBJ2-1, reads DSGVTQTPKHLITATGQRVTLRCSPRSGDLSVYWYQQSLDQGLQFLIQYYNGEERAKGNILERFSAQQFPDLHSELNLSSLELGDSALYFCASSSGGGYNEQFFGPGTRLTVL.

J is TRBJ2-5 and V is TRBV19; D gene unclear. The CDR3 has 13 residues. The V end lost 5 bases, the J end lost 9 bases, and 16 bases lay between the germline ends. Germline-derived CDR1 and CDR2 are LNHDA and SQIVND (reference sequence). CDR3 in amino acids: CASSVQGSKAQYF. The DNA of the CDR3 is TGTGCCAGTAGTGTCCAAGGGTCAAAGGCCCAGTACTTC.